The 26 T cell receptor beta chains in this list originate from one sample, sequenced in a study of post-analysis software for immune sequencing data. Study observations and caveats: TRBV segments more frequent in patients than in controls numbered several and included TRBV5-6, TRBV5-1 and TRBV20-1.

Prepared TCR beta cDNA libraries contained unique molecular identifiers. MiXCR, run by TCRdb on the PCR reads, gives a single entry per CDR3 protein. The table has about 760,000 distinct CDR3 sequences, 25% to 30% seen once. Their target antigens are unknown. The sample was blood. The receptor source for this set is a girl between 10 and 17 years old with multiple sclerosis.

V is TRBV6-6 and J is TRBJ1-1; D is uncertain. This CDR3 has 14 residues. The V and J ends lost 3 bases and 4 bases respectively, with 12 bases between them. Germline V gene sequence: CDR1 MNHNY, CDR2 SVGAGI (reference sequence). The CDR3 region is CASSYGEWGTEAFF. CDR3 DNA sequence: TGTGCCAGCAGTTATGGGGAATGGGGCACTGAAGCTTTCTTT.

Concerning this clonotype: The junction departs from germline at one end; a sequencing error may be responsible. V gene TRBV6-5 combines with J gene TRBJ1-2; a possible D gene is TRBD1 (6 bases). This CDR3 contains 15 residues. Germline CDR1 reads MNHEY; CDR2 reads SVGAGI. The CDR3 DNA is TGTACCAGCAGGCTACAACAGGGTAGGGGCCATGGCTACACCTTC. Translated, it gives CTSRLQQGRGHGYTF.

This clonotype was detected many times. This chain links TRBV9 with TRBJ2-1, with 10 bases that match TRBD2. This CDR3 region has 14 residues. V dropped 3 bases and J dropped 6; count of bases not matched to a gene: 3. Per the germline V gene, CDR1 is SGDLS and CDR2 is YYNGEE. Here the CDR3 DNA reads TGTGCCAGCAGCGCCCGACTAGCGGGCAATGAGCAGTTCTTC. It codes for CASSARLAGNEQFF. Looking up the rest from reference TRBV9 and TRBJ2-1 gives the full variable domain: DSGVTQTPKHLITATGQRVTLRCSPRSGDLSVYWYQQSLDQGLQFLIQYYNGEERAKGNILERFSAQQFPDLHSELNLSSLELGDSALYFCASSARLAGNEQFFGPGTRLTVL.

The chain's CDR3 is CASSVGHGYGGEQYF. The CDR3 DNA reads TGCGCCAGCAGCGTAGGACATGGCTACGGGGGCGAGCAGTACTTC. The chain links TRBV5-1 to TRBJ2-5, with a weak D call TRBD2 (6 bases). The assigned J gene may be wrong: the sequence end matches TRBJ2-7 better. Germline loops: CDR1 SGHRS, CDR2 YFSETQ. There are 15 residues in the CDR3.

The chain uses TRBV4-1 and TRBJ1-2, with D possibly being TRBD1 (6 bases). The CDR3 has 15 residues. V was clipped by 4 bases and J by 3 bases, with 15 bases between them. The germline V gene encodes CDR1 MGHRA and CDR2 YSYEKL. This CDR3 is CASSLERTEDYGYTF. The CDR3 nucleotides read TGCGCCAGCAGCCTTGAAAGGACAGAGGACTATGGCTACACCTTC.

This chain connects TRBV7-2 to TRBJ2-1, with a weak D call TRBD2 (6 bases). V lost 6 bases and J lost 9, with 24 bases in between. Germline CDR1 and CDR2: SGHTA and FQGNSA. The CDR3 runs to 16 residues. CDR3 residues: CASRPRGAGMRGEQFF. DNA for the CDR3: TGTGCCAGCAGACCCCGGGGCGCAGGGATGCGGGGTGAGCAGTTCTTC.

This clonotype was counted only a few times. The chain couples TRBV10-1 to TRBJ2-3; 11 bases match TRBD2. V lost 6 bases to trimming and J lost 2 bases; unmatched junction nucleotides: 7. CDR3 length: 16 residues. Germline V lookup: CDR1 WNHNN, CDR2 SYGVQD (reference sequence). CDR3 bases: TGCGCCAGCAGCCCGGGACTAGCGGAATACACAGATACGCAGTATTTT. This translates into CASSPGLAEYTDTQYF.

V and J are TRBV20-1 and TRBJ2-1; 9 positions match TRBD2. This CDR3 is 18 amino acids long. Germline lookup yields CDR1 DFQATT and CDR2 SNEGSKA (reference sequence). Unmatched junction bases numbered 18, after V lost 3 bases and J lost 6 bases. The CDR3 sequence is CSARGASGDQKGCNEQFF. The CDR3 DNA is TGCAGTGCTAGGGGGGCTAGCGGGGACCAGAAGGGATGCAATGAGCAGTTCTTC.

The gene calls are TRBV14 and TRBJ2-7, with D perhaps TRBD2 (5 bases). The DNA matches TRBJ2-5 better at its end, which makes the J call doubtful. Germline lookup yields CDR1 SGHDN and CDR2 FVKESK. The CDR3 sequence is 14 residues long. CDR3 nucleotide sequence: TGTGCCAGCAGCCAAGTACGGAGGCGGGAGACCCAGTACTTC. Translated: CASSQVRRRETQYF.

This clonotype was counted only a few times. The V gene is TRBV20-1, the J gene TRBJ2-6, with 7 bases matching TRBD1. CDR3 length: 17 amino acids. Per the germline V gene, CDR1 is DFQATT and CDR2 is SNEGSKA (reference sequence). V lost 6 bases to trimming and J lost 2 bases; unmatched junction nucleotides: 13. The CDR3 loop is CSATTGTAVPGANVLTF. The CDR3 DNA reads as TGCAGTGCGACCACCGGGACAGCCGTCCCTGGGGCCAACGTCCTGACTTTC.

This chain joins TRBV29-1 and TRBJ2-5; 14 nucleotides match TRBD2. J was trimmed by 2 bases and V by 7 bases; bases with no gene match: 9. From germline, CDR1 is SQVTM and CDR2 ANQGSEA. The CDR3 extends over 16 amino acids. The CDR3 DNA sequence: TGCAGCGCCCAGGGACTAGCGGGAGACTGGCAAGAGACCCAGTACTTC. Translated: CSAQGLAGDWQETQYF.

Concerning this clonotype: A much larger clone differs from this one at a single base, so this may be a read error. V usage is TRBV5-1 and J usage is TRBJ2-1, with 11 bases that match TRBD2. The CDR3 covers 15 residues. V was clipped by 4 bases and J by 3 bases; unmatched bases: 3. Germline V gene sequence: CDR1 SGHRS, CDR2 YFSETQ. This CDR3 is CASSGGLAGYNEQFF. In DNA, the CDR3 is TGCGCCAGCAGCGGAGGACTAGCGGGCTACAATGAGCAGTTCTTC.

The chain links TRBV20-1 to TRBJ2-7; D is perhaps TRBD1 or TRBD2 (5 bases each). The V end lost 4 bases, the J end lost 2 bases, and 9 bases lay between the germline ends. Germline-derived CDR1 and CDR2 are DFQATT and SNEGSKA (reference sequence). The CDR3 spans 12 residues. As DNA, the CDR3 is TGCAGTGCTATGGGACGGACCTACGAGCAGTACTTC. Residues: CSAMGRTYEQYF.

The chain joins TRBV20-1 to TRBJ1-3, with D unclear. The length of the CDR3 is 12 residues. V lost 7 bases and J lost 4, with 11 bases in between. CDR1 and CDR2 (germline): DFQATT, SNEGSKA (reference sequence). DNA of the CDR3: TGCAGTGTGGTCATTGGGGGAAACACCATATATTTT. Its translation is CSVVIGGNTIYF.

CDR3 loop: CASSEALGQGTNYGYTF. The CDR3 bases are TGTGCCAGCAGTGAAGCGCTAGGACAGGGCACTAACTATGGCTACACCTTC. This rearrangement joins TRBV2 to TRBJ1-2, with 8 bases lining up with TRBD1. Germline-derived CDR1 and CDR2 are SNHLY and FYNNEI. CDR3 size: 17 residues. The junction had 6 bases not matched to a gene; V was cut back by 0 bases and J by 0 bases. Full variable domain (rest looked up from reference TRBV2 and TRBJ1-2): EPEVTQTPSHQVTQMGQEVILRCVPISNHLYFYWYRQILGQKVEFLVSFYNNEISEKSEIFDDQFSVERPDGSNFTLKIRSTKLEDSAMYFCASSEALGQGTNYGYTFGSGTRLTVV.

The CDR3 DNA sequence: TGCAGCGCCCCGGGACAGGGGGGAGAGACCCAGTACTTC. It translates to CSAPGQGGETQYF. The chain uses TRBV29-1 and TRBJ2-7; 11 bases are shared with TRBD1. Matching the DNA end better, TRBJ2-5 makes the J call doubtful. The CDR3 runs to 13 residues. CDR1 and CDR2 from the germline V gene are SQVTM and ANQGSEA.

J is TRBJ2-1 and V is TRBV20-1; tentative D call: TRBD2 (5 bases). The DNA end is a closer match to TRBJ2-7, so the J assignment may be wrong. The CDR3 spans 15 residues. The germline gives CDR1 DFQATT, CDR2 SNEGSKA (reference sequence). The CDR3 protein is CSASESGEIYNEQYF. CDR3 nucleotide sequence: TGCAGTGCCAGTGAATCCGGGGAAATCTACAATGAGCAGTACTTC.

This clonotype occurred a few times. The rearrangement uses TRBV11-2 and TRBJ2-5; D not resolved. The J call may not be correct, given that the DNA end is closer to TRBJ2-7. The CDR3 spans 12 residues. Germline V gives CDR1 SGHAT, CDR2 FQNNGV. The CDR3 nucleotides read TGTGCCAGCAGCTTAGGCTCTAGCGAGCAGTACTTC. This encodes CASSLGSSEQYF.

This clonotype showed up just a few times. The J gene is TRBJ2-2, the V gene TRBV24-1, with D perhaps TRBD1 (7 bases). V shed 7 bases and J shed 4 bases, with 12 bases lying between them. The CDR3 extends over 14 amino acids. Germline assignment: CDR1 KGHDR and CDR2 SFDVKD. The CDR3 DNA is TGTGCCACCAGGGCAGGGGGGAGCACCGGGGAGCTGTTTTTT. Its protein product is CATRAGGSTGELFF.

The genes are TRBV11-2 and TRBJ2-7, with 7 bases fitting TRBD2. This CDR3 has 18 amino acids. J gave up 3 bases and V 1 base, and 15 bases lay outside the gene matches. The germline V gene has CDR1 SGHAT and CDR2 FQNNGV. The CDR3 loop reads CASSLGGTNATFLYEQYF. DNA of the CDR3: TGTGCCAGCAGCTTAGGAGGGACTAACGCCACCTTTCTCTACGAGCAGTACTTC.

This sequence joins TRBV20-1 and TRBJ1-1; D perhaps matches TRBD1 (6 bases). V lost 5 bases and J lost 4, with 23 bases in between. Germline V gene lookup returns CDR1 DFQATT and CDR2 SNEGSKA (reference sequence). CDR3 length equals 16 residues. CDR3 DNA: TGCAGTGCTCCAAAGTCCGGGACAACTACCTCCACTGAAGCTTTCTTT. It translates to CSAPKSGTTTSTEAFF.

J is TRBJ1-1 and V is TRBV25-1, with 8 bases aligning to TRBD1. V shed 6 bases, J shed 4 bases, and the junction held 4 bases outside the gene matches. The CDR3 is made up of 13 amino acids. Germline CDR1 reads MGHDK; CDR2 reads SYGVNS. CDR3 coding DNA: TGTGCCAGCAGGGACAGGGAGAGCACTGAAGCTTTCTTT. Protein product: CASRDRESTEAFF.

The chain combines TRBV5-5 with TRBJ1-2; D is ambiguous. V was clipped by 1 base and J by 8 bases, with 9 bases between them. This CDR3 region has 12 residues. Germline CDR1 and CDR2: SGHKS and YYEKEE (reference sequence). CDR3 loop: CASSLSVLGYTF. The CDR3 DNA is TGTGCCAGCAGCTTGTCGGTTCTGGGCTACACCTTC.

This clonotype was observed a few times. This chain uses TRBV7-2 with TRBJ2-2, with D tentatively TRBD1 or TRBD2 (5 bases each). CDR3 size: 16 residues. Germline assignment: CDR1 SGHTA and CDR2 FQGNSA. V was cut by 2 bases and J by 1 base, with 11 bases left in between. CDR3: CASSLLQRGNTGELFF. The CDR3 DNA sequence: TGTGCCAGCAGCTTACTTCAGAGGGGGAACACCGGGGAGCTGTTTTTT.

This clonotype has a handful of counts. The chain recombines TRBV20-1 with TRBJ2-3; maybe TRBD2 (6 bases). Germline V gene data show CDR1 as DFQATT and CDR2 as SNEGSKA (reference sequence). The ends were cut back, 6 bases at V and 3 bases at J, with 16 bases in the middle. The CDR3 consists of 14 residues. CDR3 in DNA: TGCAGTGCCAAGACCGAGACTAGAACAGATACGCAGTATTTT. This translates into CSAKTETRTDTQYF.

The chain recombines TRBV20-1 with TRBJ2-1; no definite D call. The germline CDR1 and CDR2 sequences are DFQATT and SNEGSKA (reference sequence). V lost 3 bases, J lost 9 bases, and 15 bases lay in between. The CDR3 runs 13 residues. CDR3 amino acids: CSASGCMNPEQFF. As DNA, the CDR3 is TGCAGTGCTAGCGGGTGTATGAACCCTGAGCAGTTCTTC.